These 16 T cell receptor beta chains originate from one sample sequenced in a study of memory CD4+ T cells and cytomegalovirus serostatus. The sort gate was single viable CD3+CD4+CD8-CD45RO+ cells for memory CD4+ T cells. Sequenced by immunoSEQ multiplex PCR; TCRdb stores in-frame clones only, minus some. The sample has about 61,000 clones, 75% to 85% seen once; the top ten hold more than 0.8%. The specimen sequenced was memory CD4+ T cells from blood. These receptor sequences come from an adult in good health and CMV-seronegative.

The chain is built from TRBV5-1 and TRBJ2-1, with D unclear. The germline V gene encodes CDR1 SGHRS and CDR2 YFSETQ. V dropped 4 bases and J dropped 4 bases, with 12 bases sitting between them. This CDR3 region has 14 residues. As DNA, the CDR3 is TGCGCCAGCAGCCTGGGGAACAGTTACAATGAGCAGTTCTTC. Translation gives CASSLGNSYNEQFF.

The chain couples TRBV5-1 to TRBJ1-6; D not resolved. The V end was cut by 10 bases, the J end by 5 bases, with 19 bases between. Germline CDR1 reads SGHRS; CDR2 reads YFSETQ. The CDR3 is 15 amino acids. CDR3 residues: CASTRESPNNSPLHF. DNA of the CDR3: TGCGCCTCCACTAGGGAAAGTCCCAATAATTCACCCCTCCACTTT.

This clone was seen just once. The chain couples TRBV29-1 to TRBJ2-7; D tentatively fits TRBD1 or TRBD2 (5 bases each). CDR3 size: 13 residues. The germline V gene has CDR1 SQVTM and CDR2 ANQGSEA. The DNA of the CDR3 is TGCAGGGGTGGGGGTCAGGGCATAGCCGAGCAGTACTTC. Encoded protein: CRGGGQGIAEQYF.

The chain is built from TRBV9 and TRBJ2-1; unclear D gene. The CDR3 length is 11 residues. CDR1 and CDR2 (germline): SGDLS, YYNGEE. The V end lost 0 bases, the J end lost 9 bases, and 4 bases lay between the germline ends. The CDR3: CASSVETEQFF. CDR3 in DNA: TGTGCCAGCAGCGTAGAGACTGAGCAGTTCTTC.

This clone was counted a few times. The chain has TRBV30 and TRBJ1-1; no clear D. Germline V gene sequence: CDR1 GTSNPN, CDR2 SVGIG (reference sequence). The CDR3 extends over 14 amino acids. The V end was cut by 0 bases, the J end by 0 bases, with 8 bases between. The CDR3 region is CAWSVGGMNTEAFF. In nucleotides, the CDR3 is TGTGCCTGGAGTGTGGGTGGTATGAACACTGAAGCTTTCTTT.

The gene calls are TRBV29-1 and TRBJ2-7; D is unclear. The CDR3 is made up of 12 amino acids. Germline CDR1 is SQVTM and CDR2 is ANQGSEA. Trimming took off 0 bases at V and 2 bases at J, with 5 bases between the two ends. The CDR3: CSVEDRAYEQYF. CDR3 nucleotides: TGCAGCGTTGAAGACAGAGCCTACGAGCAGTACTTC.

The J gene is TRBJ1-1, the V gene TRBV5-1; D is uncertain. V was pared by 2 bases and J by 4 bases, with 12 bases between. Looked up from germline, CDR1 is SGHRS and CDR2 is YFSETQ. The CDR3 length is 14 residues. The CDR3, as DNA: TGCGCCAGCAGCTTTGAGGGTTCGGGCACTGAAGCTTTCTTT. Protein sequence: CASSFEGSGTEAFF.

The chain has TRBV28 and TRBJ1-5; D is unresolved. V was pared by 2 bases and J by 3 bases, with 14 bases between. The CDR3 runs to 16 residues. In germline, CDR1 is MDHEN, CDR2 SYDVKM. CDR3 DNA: TGTGCCAGCAGTTTACCGTCCAGCCCTCCCAATCAGCCCCAGCATTTT. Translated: CASSLPSSPPNQPQHF.

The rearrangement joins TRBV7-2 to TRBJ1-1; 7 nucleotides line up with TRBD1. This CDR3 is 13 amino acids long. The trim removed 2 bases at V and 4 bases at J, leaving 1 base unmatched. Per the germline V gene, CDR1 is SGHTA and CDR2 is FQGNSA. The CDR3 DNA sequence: TGTGCCAGCAGCTTACAGGGGGGCACTGAAGCTTTCTTT. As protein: CASSLQGGTEAFF.

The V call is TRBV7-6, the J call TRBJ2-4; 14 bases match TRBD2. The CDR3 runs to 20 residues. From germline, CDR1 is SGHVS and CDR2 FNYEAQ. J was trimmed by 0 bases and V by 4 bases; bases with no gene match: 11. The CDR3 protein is CASSSGTSGGLGVAKNIQYF. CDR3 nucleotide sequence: TGTGCCAGCAGCTCCGGGACTAGCGGGGGCCTTGGTGTAGCCAAAAACATTCAGTACTTC. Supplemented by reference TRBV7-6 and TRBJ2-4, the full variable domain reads GAGVSQSPRYKVTKRGQDVALRCDPISGHVSLYWYRQALGQGPEFLTYFNYEAQQDKSGLPNDRFSAERPEGSISTLTIQRTEQRDSAMYRCASSSGTSGGLGVAKNIQYFGAGTRLSVL.

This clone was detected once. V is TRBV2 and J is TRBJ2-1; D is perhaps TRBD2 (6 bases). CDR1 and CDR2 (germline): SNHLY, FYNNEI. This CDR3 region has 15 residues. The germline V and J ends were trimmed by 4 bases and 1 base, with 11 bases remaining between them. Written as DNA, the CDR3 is TGTGCCAGCAGTGGGGACTTCTCATCCTACAATGAGCAGTTCTTC. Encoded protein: CASSGDFSSYNEQFF.

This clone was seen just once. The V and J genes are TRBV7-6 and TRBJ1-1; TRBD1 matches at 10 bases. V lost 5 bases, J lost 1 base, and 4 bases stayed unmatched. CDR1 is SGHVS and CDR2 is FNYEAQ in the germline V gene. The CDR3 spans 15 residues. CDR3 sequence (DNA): TGTGCCAGCAGCCCCGGGACAGGGGCGAACACTGAAGCTTTCTTT. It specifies CASSPGTGANTEAFF.

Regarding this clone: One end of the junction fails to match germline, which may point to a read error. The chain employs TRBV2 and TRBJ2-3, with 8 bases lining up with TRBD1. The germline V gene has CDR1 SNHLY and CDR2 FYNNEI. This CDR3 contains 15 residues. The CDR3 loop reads CASREGTGRTDTQYF. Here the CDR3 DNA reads TGTGCCAGCAGGGAAGGGACAGGTCGCACAGATACGCAGTATTTT.

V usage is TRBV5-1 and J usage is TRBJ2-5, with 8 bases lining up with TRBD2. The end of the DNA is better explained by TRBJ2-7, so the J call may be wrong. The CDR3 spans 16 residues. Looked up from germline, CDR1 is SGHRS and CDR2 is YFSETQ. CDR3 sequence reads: CASSLAPSGSRNEQYF. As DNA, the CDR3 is TGCGCCAGCAGCTTGGCACCAAGCGGGAGTAGAAACGAGCAGTACTTC.

This CDR3 is CAWGRGETQYF. The CDR3 DNA reads TGTGCCTGGGGAAGGGGTGAGACCCAGTACTTC. The chain uses TRBV30 and TRBJ2-5; possible D gene TRBD1, 5 bases. The CDR3 is 11 residues long. The V and J ends lost 5 bases and 5 bases respectively, with 9 bases between them. Per germline, CDR1 GTSNPN and CDR2 SVGIG (reference sequence).

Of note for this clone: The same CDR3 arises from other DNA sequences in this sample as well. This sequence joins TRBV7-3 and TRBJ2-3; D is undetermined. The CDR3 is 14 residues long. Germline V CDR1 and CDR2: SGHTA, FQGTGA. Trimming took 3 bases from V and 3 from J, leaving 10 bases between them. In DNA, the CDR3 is TGTGCCAGCAGCTTGATAGCTGGAACAGATACGCAGTATTTT. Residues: CASSLIAGTDTQYF.